This TCR beta chain appears in the sequencing data of a study of blood T cell repertoires in COVID-19. Profiling relied on immunoSEQ multiplex PCR, and the TCRdb table lists in-frame clones only, not all of them. The sample records 150,000 to 200,000 clones, about three quarters being singletons. The V gene lost 4 bases and the J gene lost 1 base, with 10 bases spanning the gap. The CDR3 is 15 amino acids. Germline CDR1 is KGHSH and CDR2 is LQKENI. This chain connects TRBV18 to TRBJ1-4; possibly TRBD1 for D (6 bases). Specimen: peripheral blood. This TCR derives from a woman older than 75 with COVID-19, enrolled during active disease. In DNA form, the CDR3 reads TGTGCCAGCTCACTACAGGGCGGAACTAATGAAAAACTGTTTTTT. It is translated as CASSLQGGTNEKLFF.